The clone carrying this T cell receptor (beta chain) was observed a few times. Deletions cut 5 bases from V and 7 bases from J, with 17 bases between. CDR1 is SEHNR and CDR2 is FQNEAQ in the germline V gene (reference sequence). The CDR3 has 14 residues. Authors' data handling: Estimated nucleated cell counts came from reference gene primer amplification. The method was immunoSEQ multiplex PCR; TCRdb's version includes in-frame clones alone and lacks a portion of them. V and J calls plus clone size are reproduced from that table; the DNA served to infer D and trimming. This table has around 170,000 clones, about 87% appearing once. This sample was taken from a study of blood T cell repertoires in COVID-19. Whole-study context: Samples representing acute and convalescent COVID-19 were sourced from the United States, Italy and Spain. Sample material is recorded as cDNA or gDNA derived from T cells, B-cell-depleted T cells, or PBMCs.

What was sequenced was peripheral blood. The clonotype was recovered from a woman aged 25-40 years with acute or convalescent COVID-19. This chain links TRBV7-9 with TRBJ1-2; unclear D gene. CDR3 sequence reads: CASSPSYQASGYTF. DNA of the CDR3: TGTGCCAGCAGCCCAAGTTATCAAGCGAGTGGCTACACCTTC.